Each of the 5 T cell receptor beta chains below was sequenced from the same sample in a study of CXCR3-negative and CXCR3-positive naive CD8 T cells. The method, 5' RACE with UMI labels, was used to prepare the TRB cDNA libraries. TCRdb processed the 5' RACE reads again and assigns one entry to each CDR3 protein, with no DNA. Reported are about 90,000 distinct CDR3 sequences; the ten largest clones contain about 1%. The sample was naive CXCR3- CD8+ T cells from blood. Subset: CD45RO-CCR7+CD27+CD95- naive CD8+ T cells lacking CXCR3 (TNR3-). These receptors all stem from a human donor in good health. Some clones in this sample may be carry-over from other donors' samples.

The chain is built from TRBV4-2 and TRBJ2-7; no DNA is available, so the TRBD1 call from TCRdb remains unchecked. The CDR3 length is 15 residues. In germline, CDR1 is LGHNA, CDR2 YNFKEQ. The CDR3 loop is CASSQYPGQTYEQYF.

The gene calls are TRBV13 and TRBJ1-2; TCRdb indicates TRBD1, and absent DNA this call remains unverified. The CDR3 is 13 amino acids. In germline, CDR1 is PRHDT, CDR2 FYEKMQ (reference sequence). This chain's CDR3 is CASSLGRPGDYTF. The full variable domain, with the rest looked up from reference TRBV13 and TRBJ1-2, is AAGVIQSPRHLIKEKRETATLKCYPIPRHDTVYWYQQGPGQDPQFLISFYEKMQSDKGSIPDRFSAQQFSDYHSELNMSSLELGDSALYFCASSLGRPGDYTFGSGTRLTVV.

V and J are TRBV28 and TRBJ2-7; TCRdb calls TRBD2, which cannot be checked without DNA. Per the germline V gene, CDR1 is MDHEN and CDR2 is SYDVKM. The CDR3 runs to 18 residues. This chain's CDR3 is CASSLDVWPPRGSYEQYF.

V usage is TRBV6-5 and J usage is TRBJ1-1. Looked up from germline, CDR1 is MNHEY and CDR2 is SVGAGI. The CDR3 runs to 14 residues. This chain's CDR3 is CASSSALPNTEAFF.

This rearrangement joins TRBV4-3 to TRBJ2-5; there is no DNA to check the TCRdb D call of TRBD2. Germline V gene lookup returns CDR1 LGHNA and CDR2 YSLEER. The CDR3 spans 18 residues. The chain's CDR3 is CASSQKREGLAGSETQYF.